This TCR beta chain was observed in a study of post-analysis software for immune sequencing data. The study's findings and limits: Controls showed lower frequencies than patients for five TRBV segments, and TRBV5-6, TRBV5-1 and TRBV20-1 were among these. Versus controls, multiple sclerosis patients showed significantly lower diversity (normalized Chao1). When the samples were clustered directly with F measure, those that had been prepared in the same batch showed strong co-clustering.

Trimming removed 3 bases from V and 8 bases from J; junction bases left unmatched: 6. CDR3 length: 13 amino acids. The authors incorporated unique molecular identifiers into the TCR beta cDNA libraries. From the PCR reads, TCRdb called clonotypes with MiXCR, one entry per CDR3 protein. This table holds about 810,000 distinct CDR3 sequences, roughly 50% found once. There are a few counts of this clonotype. Its target is not known. The sequencing sample was made of blood. This TCR derives from a girl aged 10-17 years with multiple sclerosis. The rearrangement joins TRBV12-3 or TRBV12-4 to TRBJ1-2; TRBD1 matches 7 bases. The CDR3 spells CASSFRGSGGYTF. In DNA form, the CDR3 reads TGTGCCAGCAGTTTCAGGGGGTCAGGAGGCTACACCTTC.